What follows are 18 T cell receptor beta chains derived from one specimen sequenced in a study of identifying expanded T cells in peripheral blood. Produced via immunoSEQ multiplex PCR; TCRdb's table is partial and in-frame only. The table lists 120,000 or so clones, over 65% of them singletons. Sequenced input: blood. These receptors came from a person between 18 and 75 years old in good health.

V gene TRBV25-1 combines with J gene TRBJ1-2; TRBD1 might be the D (5 bases). Germline loops: CDR1 MGHDK, CDR2 SYGVNS. CDR3 size: 13 residues. The ends were cut back, 10 bases at V and 0 bases at J, with 12 bases in the middle. DNA for the CDR3: TGTGCCACCCAGAGGGACCCTAACTATGGCTACACCTTC. Protein: CATQRDPNYGYTF.

The gene calls are TRBV18 and TRBJ1-1; no clear D. V was clipped by 3 bases and J by 10 bases, with 15 bases between them. Germline CDR1 reads KGHSH; CDR2 reads LQKENI. The CDR3 extends over 13 amino acids. The CDR3 coding sequence is TGTGCCAGCTCACCGGATGCTGACCCGGGAGCTTTCTTT. Translated: CASSPDADPGAFF. The full variable domain, completed using reference TRBV18 and TRBJ1-1, is NAGVMQNPRHLVRRRGQEARLRCSPMKGHSHVYWYRQLPEEGLKFMVYLQKENIIDESGMPKERFSAEFPKEGPSILRIQQVVRGDSAAYFCASSPDADPGAFFGQGTRLTVV.

The chain recombines TRBV5-4 with TRBJ2-6; D call uncertain. Trimming stripped 0 bases from V and 2 bases from J, with 18 bases between. The CDR3 has 19 residues. CDR1 SGHNT and CDR2 YYREEE come from the germline V gene (reference sequence). The CDR3 coding sequence is TGTGCCAGCAGCTTGGGAGGAGCAGGCAGCCTGGCTGGGGCCAACGTCCTGACTTTC. Amino acids: CASSLGGAGSLAGANVLTF. Supplemented by reference TRBV5-4 and TRBJ2-6, the full variable domain reads ETGVTQSPTHLIKTRGQQVTLRCSSQSGHNTVSWYQQALGQGPQFIFQYYREEENGRGNFPPRFSGLQFPNYSSELNVNALELDDSALYLCASSLGGAGSLAGANVLTFGAGSRLTVL.

V gene TRBV7-6 combines with J gene TRBJ2-1; D is perhaps TRBD1 or TRBD2 (7 bases each). The CDR3 contains 15 residues. The germline V gene encodes CDR1 SGHVS and CDR2 FNYEAQ. The germline V and J ends were trimmed by 1 base and 8 bases, with 15 bases remaining between them. DNA of the CDR3: TGTGCCAGCAGCTTAGGTGTGACAGGGAGGGATGAGCAGTTCTTC. It is translated as CASSLGVTGRDEQFF.

This rearrangement joins TRBV18 to TRBJ1-3; possibly TRBD1 for D (6 bases). V was shortened by 6 bases and J by 0 bases, with 18 bases between the two germline ends. The CDR3 totals 17 residues. Germline loops: CDR1 KGHSH, CDR2 LQKENI. CDR3 protein: CASSNVWGQSSGNTIYF. The CDR3 DNA reads TGTGCCAGCTCCAATGTCTGGGGGCAGAGCTCTGGAAACACCATATATTTT.

The gene calls are TRBV11-2 and TRBJ2-7; 8 bases map to TRBD2. The germline V gene has CDR1 SGHAT and CDR2 FQNNGV. The CDR3 is 16 amino acids. V was clipped by 4 bases and J by 3 bases; unmatched bases: 11. The CDR3 reads CASSYAPGTSFYEQYF. The DNA of the CDR3 is TGTGCCAGCAGCTACGCACCCGGGACTAGTTTCTACGAGCAGTACTTC.

A single count supports this clone. The chain carries TRBV18 and TRBJ2-1; D might be TRBD1 (6 bases). V gave up 2 bases and J gave up 2 bases, with 10 bases separating them. CDR1 is KGHSH, CDR2 LQKENI, per germline. This CDR3 is 15 amino acids long. The CDR3 protein is CASSPGQGTYNEQFF. The CDR3 DNA is TGTGCCAGCTCACCAGGCCAGGGGACCTACAATGAGCAGTTCTTC.

The chain uses TRBV5-4 and TRBJ1-2; D ambiguous. Germline assignment: CDR1 SGHNT and CDR2 YYREEE (reference sequence). V was shortened by 0 bases and J by 3 bases, with 12 bases between the two germline ends. The CDR3 runs 15 residues. CDR3: CASSLAPGSHYGYTF. CDR3 coding DNA: TGTGCCAGCAGCTTGGCCCCGGGTTCTCACTATGGCTACACCTTC.

This chain links TRBV6-5 with TRBJ2-7, with D maybe TRBD1 (6 bases). With 7 bases removed from V and 3 bases from J, the gap between germline ends came to 10 bases. Germline CDR1 reads MNHEY; CDR2 reads SVGAGI. The CDR3 covers 12 residues. The CDR3: CASNPRGYEQYF. In DNA form, the CDR3 reads TGTGCCAGCAACCCCAGGGGCTACGAGCAGTACTTC.

The chain is built from TRBV19 and TRBJ2-1; 7 bases match TRBD1. The V gene end was trimmed by 6 bases and the J gene end by 8 bases; junction bases not matched to a gene: 13. Germline loops: CDR1 LNHDA, CDR2 SQIVND (reference sequence). The CDR3 extends over 15 amino acids. In DNA form, the CDR3 reads TGTGCCAGTAGACGGGGACAGTTAGGGTATGATGAGCAGTTCTTC. Protein: CASRRGQLGYDEQFF.

The V call is TRBV20-1, the J call TRBJ1-3; D is unresolved. V lost 7 bases to trimming and J lost 2 bases, with 6 bases between them. Germline V CDR1 and CDR2: DFQATT, SNEGSKA (reference sequence). This CDR3 spans 11 amino acids. The CDR3 spells CSVVTGNTIYF. The CDR3 region has the DNA TGCAGTGTTGTTACTGGAAACACCATATATTTT.

This chain joins TRBV2 and TRBJ1-2; the D gene is possibly TRBD1 (5 bases). Germline CDR1 reads SNHLY; CDR2 reads FYNNEI. Trimming left V 5 bases short and J 9 bases short, with 13 bases between. This CDR3 spans 12 amino acids. CDR3 DNA: TGTGCCAGCAGTTATCAGGGTACAAGCTACACCTTC. As protein: CASSYQGTSYTF. Full variable domain (remainder filled in from reference TRBV2 and TRBJ1-2): EPEVTQTPSHQVTQMGQEVILRCVPISNHLYFYWYRQILGQKVEFLVSFYNNEISEKSEIFDDQFSVERPDGSNFTLKIRSTKLEDSAMYFCASSYQGTSYTFGSGTRLTVV.

The V gene is TRBV12-5, the J gene TRBJ2-3; TRBD2 might be the D (5 bases). CDR1 is LGHNT, CDR2 FRNRAP, per germline. V shed 6 bases and J shed 5 bases, with 21 bases lying between them. There are 16 residues in the CDR3. CDR3 loop: CASGTDPWRWGDTQYF. CDR3 nucleotide sequence: TGTGCTAGTGGCACAGACCCGTGGAGGTGGGGAGATACGCAGTATTTT.

The rearrangement joins TRBV7-9 to TRBJ1-1, with D unclear. Germline values: CDR1 SEHNR, CDR2 FQNEAQ (reference sequence). This CDR3 spans 12 amino acids. V lost 4 bases and J lost 10, with 13 bases in between. In DNA form, the CDR3 reads TGTGCCAGCAGCTCGGGGAGTGATGGAGCTTTCTTT. Amino acid sequence: CASSSGSDGAFF. Filled out from reference TRBV7-9 and TRBJ1-1, the complete variable domain reads DTGVSQNPRHKITKRGQNVTFRCDPISEHNRLYWYRQTLGQGPEFLTYFQNEAQLEKSRLLSDRFSAERPKGSFSTLEIQRTEQGDSAMYLCASSSGSDGAFFGQGTRLTVV.

CDR3 DNA: TGTGCCAGCAGCTCTTATAGGCAGGGGGCTGGGACTGAAGCTTTCTTT. Residues: CASSSYRQGAGTEAFF. V usage is TRBV7-9 and J usage is TRBJ1-1, with 8 nucleotides matching TRBD1. There are 16 residues in the CDR3. J lost 5 bases, V lost 4 bases, and 12 bases had no gene match. Per germline, CDR1 SEHNR and CDR2 FQNEAQ (reference sequence).

V is TRBV5-1 and J is TRBJ1-1, with D uncertain. V lost 4 bases to trimming and J lost 4 bases, with 14 bases between them. CDR1 is SGHRS, CDR2 YFSETQ, per germline. This CDR3 spans 14 amino acids. CDR3 sequence (DNA): TGCGCCAGCAGCCTCACCGAGGAGAGCACTGAAGCTTTCTTT. This codes for CASSLTEESTEAFF.

The gene calls are TRBV7-8 and TRBJ2-7, with D perhaps matching TRBD2 (5 bases). Trimming stripped 4 bases from V and 0 bases from J, with 10 bases between. The germline V gene encodes CDR1 SGHVS and CDR2 FQNEAQ. The CDR3 has 14 residues. Here the CDR3 DNA reads TGTGCCAGCAGCTATGATACTAGCTCCTACGAGCAGTACTTC. Its translation: CASSYDTSSYEQYF.

The chain combines TRBV29-1 with TRBJ1-1; D gene unclear. Trimming cost V 4 bases and J 4 bases, with 10 bases left between them. The length of the CDR3 is 12 residues. From germline, CDR1 is SQVTM and CDR2 ANQGSEA. CDR3 coding DNA: TGCAGCGTTGGGCAGAGGTCCACTGAAGCTTTCTTT. Protein sequence: CSVGQRSTEAFF.